This TCR beta chain was captured in a study of blood T cell repertoires in COVID-19. Across the whole study: Donors in the United States, Italy and Spain gave samples during acute or convalescent COVID-19. PBMCs, B-cell-depleted T cells, or T cells were the source of the cDNA or gDNA that made up the material.

Study processing details: Estimates of nucleated cell counts were drawn from the amplification of reference gene primers. Repertoires were generated with immunoSEQ multiplex PCR, while TCRdb's copy carries only in-frame clones and drops some. Clone size and the V and J calls come from that table; the DNA yielded D and trimming. The sample has about 57,000 clones; around 79% are singletons. This clone was recorded only once. The sample contains more than one DNA sequence encoding this CDR3. Germline CDR1 reads SGHTA; CDR2 reads FQGNSA. V dropped 4 bases and J dropped 4; count of bases not matched to a gene: 3. The CDR3 covers 14 residues.

The gene calls are TRBV7-2 and TRBJ2-3, with TRBD2 matching over 9 bases. Sequencing was carried out using peripheral blood. The TCR sequence derives from a human donor in a cohort sampled during active COVID-19. The CDR3 loop is CASSSGLAADTQYF. CDR3 bases: TGTGCCAGCAGCTCGGGACTAGCCGCAGATACGCAGTATTTT.